The 9 T cell receptor beta chains below all came from one sample that was sequenced in a study of tumor and adjacent non-tumor tissue in lung cancer. The template was RNA from unsorted bulk tissue. Distant lung tissue was collected more than 3 cm away from the tumor edge. TCRbeta libraries were built with three rounds of nested PCR, modified from ARM-PCR. Using its own MiXCR run on the multiplex PCR reads, TCRdb lists one record per CDR3 protein. The sample shows 85,000 to 130,000 distinct CDR3 sequences, 65% of them seen only once. The sequenced sample was distant non-tumor lung tissue. The receptors derive from a man aged 30 to 39 with non-small cell lung cancer.

For this clonotype: The junction departs from the called germline gene at one end, perhaps through a read error. This chain connects TRBV6-2 or TRBV6-3 to TRBJ2-3; D gene uncertain. Germline values: CDR1 MNHEY, CDR2 SVGEGT. The length of the CDR3 is 18 residues. CDR3 protein: CASSYPLCRAKITDTQYF. CDR3 in DNA: TGTGCTAGCAGTTACCCCCTTTGTAGAGCGAAAATCACAGATACGCAGTATTTT.

With respect to this clonotype: A read error is possible here, since a much larger clone lies one base away. The chain carries TRBV4-1 and TRBJ1-2; no definite D call. This CDR3 comprises 14 residues. V lost 0 bases, J lost 5 bases, and 10 bases lay in between. Per germline, CDR1 MGHRA and CDR2 YSYEKL. CDR3 DNA: TGCGCCAGCAGCCAAGATGCCAGGAGATATGGCTACACCTTC. Translated: CASSQDARRYGYTF.

Many counts were recorded for this clonotype. The chain links TRBV4-2 to TRBJ1-1; D is uncertain. V was pared by 0 bases and J by 5 bases, with 10 bases between. The CDR3 spans 14 residues. The germline gives CDR1 LGHNA, CDR2 YNFKEQ. CDR3 sequence (DNA): TGTGCCAGCAGCCAAGAACTGCCAGAAACTGAAGCTTTCTTT. Residues: CASSQELPETEAFF.

This clonotype was counted ten times or more. The chain has TRBV24-1 and TRBJ2-7; D is possibly TRBD2 (5 bases). The germline gives CDR1 KGHDR, CDR2 SFDVKD. V dropped 6 bases and J dropped 0 bases, with 5 bases sitting between them. CDR3 length equals 12 residues. The CDR3 DNA sequence: TGTGCCACCAGTAGCGGCTCCTACGAGCAGTACTTC. Translation: CATSSGSYEQYF.

This clonotype was counted at least ten times. This chain joins TRBV20-1 and TRBJ1-5; the D is unclear. The germline V gene encodes CDR1 DFQATT and CDR2 SNEGSKA (reference sequence). This CDR3 is 15 amino acids long. Trimming shortened V by 5 bases and J by 1 base, and 15 bases separated the two germline ends. The CDR3 DNA follows: TGCAGTGCTCCCGAGGGAGGTAAGAGCAATCAGCCCCAGCATTTT. Translation gives CSAPEGGKSNQPQHF.

About this clonotype itself: Lacking the conserved final phenylalanine or tryptophan, this CDR3 likely reflects a read error. The chain links TRBV11-1 to TRBJ1-1; D is unclear. Germline values: CDR1 SGHAT, CDR2 FQDESV (reference sequence). Trimming took off 1 base at V and 1 base at J, with 10 bases between the two ends. CDR3 length equals 15 residues. CDR3 region: CASSLGPRGNTEAFL. CDR3 in DNA: TGTGCCAGCAGCTTAGGACCGCGTGGGAACACTGAAGCTTTCTTG.

Regarding this clonotype: Possible read error: a much larger clone is one base away. The V gene is TRBV11-2, the J gene TRBJ1-1; D ambiguous. The CDR3 covers 13 residues. The V gene's germline CDR1 is SGHAT and CDR2 FQNNGV. This CDR3 reads CAGSFIVDTEAFF. The DNA of the CDR3 is TGTGCCGGCAGCTTTATCGTCGACACTGAAGCTTTCTTT.

Ten or more counts support this clonotype. The chain combines TRBV20-1 with TRBJ2-7; 9 bases line up with TRBD1. V gave up 6 bases and J gave up 4 bases; unmatched junction bases: 13. Germline V gives CDR1 DFQATT, CDR2 SNEGSKA (reference sequence). The CDR3 length is 15 residues. CDR3: CSASAGQGFPYEQYF. The CDR3 DNA sequence: TGCAGTGCCAGCGCGGGACAGGGTTTTCCTTACGAGCAGTACTTC.

Concerning this clonotype: This may be a read error, as it is one base from a much larger clone. This sequence joins TRBV6-2 or TRBV6-3 and TRBJ2-5; possibly TRBD2 for D (5 bases). In germline, CDR1 is MNHEY, CDR2 SVGEGT. This CDR3 has 14 amino acids. V lost 7 bases and J lost 7, with 19 bases in between. CDR3: CASTRPSISVTQYF. Here the CDR3 DNA reads TGTGCCAGCACTCGCCCTAGCATCTCGGTGACCCAGTACTTC.